The subject of this entry is one T cell receptor (beta chain). J gave up 8 bases and V 0 bases, and 12 bases lay outside the gene matches. The CDR3 is 15 residues long. In germline, CDR1 is SQVTM, CDR2 ANQGSEA. This sample stems from a study of T cell changes during pregnancy in multiple sclerosis. Clones were sequenced by immunoSEQ multiplex PCR, and TCRdb holds only the in-frame ones, with some missing. The sample includes 20,000 to 25,000 clones, around 90% seen only once; the top ten take 0.68%. The sequenced sample was CD4+ T cells from peripheral blood mononuclear cells, obtained in the third trimester of pregnancy. The chain employs TRBV29-1 and TRBJ1-2, with 7 positions matching TRBD1. The clonotype originates from a female donor with multiple sclerosis, enrolled in a pregnancy study. The CDR3 sequence is CSVEDPDRAGKGYTF. CDR3 bases: TGCAGCGTTGAAGACCCAGACAGGGCCGGGAAGGGCTACACCTTC.